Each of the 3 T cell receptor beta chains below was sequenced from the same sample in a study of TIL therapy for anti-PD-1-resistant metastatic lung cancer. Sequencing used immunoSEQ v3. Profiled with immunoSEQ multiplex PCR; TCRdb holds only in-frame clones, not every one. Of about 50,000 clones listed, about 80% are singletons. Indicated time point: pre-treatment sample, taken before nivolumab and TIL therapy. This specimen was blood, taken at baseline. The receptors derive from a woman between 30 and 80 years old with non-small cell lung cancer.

The DNA of the CDR3 is TGTGCCAGCAGCTCCCTTGGGATGGGCGGGAGGGCCGCAGATACGCAGTATTTT. This sequence encodes CASSSLGMGGRAADTQYF. The rearrangement uses TRBV5-4 and TRBJ2-3; 9 bases are shared with TRBD2. After removal of 3 bases from V and 4 bases from J, the junction contained 15 bases not matched to a gene. The CDR3 spans 18 residues. Germline CDR1 SGHNT, CDR2 YYREEE (reference sequence).

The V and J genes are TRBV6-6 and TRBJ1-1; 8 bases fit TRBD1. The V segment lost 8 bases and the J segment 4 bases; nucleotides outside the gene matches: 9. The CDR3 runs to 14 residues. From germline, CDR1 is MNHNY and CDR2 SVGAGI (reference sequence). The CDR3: CASWDRPTGTEAFF. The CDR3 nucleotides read TGTGCCAGCTGGGACAGGCCCACGGGCACTGAAGCTTTCTTT.

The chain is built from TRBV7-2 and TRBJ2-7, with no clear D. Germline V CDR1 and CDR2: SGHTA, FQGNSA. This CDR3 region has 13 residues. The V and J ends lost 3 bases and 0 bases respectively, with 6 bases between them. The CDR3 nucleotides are TGTGCCAGCAGCTTTCCAGGCTCCTACGAGCAGTACTTC. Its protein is CASSFPGSYEQYF.